These T cell receptor beta chains were read from a single sample in a study of Ad26.COV2.S vaccination and SARS-CoV-2 variants. Profiled with immunoSEQ multiplex PCR; TCRdb holds only in-frame clones, not every one. The data show some 480,000 clones, roughly nine tenths seen once. Sequenced material: peripheral blood, taken in a trial of Ad26.COV2.S vaccine versus placebo. All receptors come from a person aged 18 to 59 who received the Ad26.COV2.S COVID-19 vaccine or a placebo. CDR3s include the opening cysteine and the closing phenylalanine or tryptophan. A D gene is named only where the DNA matches it firmly. Where a row states a size, it is once, few, many or the class of an expanded clone; other rows omit it.

>TRBJ2-2|NA|TRBD2|TRBV6-1
CASSGPTSGSPGELFF
TGTGCCAGCAGTGGTCCCACTAGCGGGAGTCCCGGGGAGCTGTTTTTT
>TRBJ2-7|NA|NA|TRBV6-2/TRBV6-3
CASSLGGEQYF
TGTGCCAGCAGTTTGGGGGGCGAGCAGTACTTC
>TRBJ1-1|NA|NA|TRBV5-1
CASNRDIDTEAFF
TGCGCCAGCAACCGGGACATAGACACTGAAGCTTTCTTT
>TRBJ2-1|NA|NA|TRBV7-9
CASSLRAGEQFF
TGTGCCAGCAGCTTAAGGGCCGGTGAGCAGTTCTTC
>TRBJ2-1|once|NA|TRBV7-3
CASSLVAVRVNEQFF
TGTGCCAGCAGCTTGGTAGCGGTCCGGGTTAATGAGCAGTTCTTC
>TRBJ2-2|NA|TRBD1|TRBV10-3
CAGRDRGNTGELFF
TGTGCCGGCCGGGACAGGGGGAACACCGGGGAGCTGTTTTTT
>TRBJ1-2|once|NA|TRBV6-5
CGIRGREDGYTF
TGTGGAATACGGGGACGAGAGGATGGCTACACCTTC
>TRBJ2-1|NA|NA|TRBV11-2
CASSFSASSYNEQFF
TGTGCCAGCAGCTTTAGCGCGAGCTCCTACAATGAGCAGTTCTTC
>TRBJ2-1|NA|NA|TRBV27
CASSFPGSPNEQFF
TGTGCCAGCAGTTTTCCAGGGTCGCCCAATGAGCAGTTCTTC
>TRBJ2-1|NA|NA|TRBV29-1
CSVDASGTYNEQFF
TGCAGCGTTGATGCGTCGGGAACCTACAATGAGCAGTTCTTC
>TRBJ1-3|NA|NA|TRBV19
CASSSRQTSGNTIYF
TGTGCCAGTAGTTCCCGACAGACCTCTGGAAACACCATATATTTT
>TRBJ2-5|NA|TRBD1|TRBV19
CASSESQGGETQYF
TGTGCCAGTAGTGAATCACAGGGGGGAGAGACCCAGTACTTC
>TRBJ1-2|NA|NA|TRBV13
CASSLGLSGYGYTF
TGTGCCAGCAGCTTAGGATTATCGGGCTATGGCTACACCTTC
>TRBJ2-2|once|TRBD2|TRBV27
CASRTRTSGNTGELFF
TGTGCCAGCAGAACTCGGACTAGCGGAAACACCGGGGAGCTGTTTTTT
>TRBJ2-3|NA|NA|TRBV19
CASSIGGISTDTQYF
TGTGCCAGTAGTATAGGCGGGATCTCCACAGATACGCAGTATTTT
>TRBJ1-1|NA|NA|TRBV5-1
CASSLVRPGNTEAFF
TGCGCCAGCAGCTTGGTCCGTCCGGGAAACACTGAAGCTTTCTTT
>TRBJ2-3|NA|NA|TRBV5-1
CASSLAGSHTDTQYF
TGCGCCAGCAGCTTGGCCGGGAGCCACACAGATACGCAGTATTTT
>TRBJ1-4|NA|NA|TRBV2
CASRLNSATNEKLFF
TGTGCCAGCAGGCTAAACAGCGCAACTAATGAAAAACTGTTTTTT
>TRBJ2-1|NA|TRBD1|TRBV5-1
CASSLDRGYNEQFF
TGCGCCAGCAGCCTAGACAGGGGCTACAATGAGCAGTTCTTC
>TRBJ2-7|NA|NA|TRBV5-6
CASSPAVGWGNYEQYF
TGTGCCAGCAGCCCGGCGGTGGGGTGGGGGAACTACGAGCAGTACTTC
>TRBJ2-3|NA|TRBD2|TRBV10-1
CASIQRGDTDTQYF
TGCGCCAGCATACAGCGGGGGGACACAGATACGCAGTATTTT
>TRBJ2-7|NA|TRBD2|TRBV28
CASSLLAGGYEQYF
TGTGCCAGCAGTTTACTAGCGGGAGGCTACGAGCAGTACTTC
>TRBJ2-3|NA|NA|TRBV9
CASSVDGLSTDTQYF
TGTGCCAGCAGCGTAGACGGGCTAAGCACAGATACGCAGTATTTT
>TRBJ2-6|few|TRBD2|TRBV3-1/TRBV3-2
CASSQGLAGASGANVLTF
TGTGCCAGCAGCCAAGGACTAGCGGGAGCCTCTGGGGCCAACGTCCTGACTTTC
>TRBJ2-4|NA|TRBD2|TRBV6-4
CASSDKVGRDKNIQYF
TGTGCCAGCAGTGACAAGGTCGGGAGGGACAAAAACATTCAGTACTTC
>TRBJ2-5|few|TRBD2|TRBV3-1/TRBV3-2
CASSQGSAGGPWETQYF
TGTGCCAGCAGCCAAGGTTCAGCGGGAGGGCCCTGGGAGACCCAGTACTTC
>TRBJ1-2|NA|NA|TRBV28
CASSPNPRGLGYTF
TGTGCCAGCAGCCCCAACCCACGGGGGCTTGGCTACACCTTC
>TRBJ2-3|NA|NA|TRBV18
CASSPVDTQYF
TGTGCCAGCTCACCGGTGGATACGCAGTATTTT
>TRBJ2-7|NA|TRBD1|TRBV3-1/TRBV3-2
CASSQGQGYEQYF
TGTGCCAGCAGCCAGGGACAGGGCTACGAGCAGTACTTC
>TRBJ2-7|NA|NA|TRBV5-5
CASSLARDRYEQYF
TGTGCCAGCAGCTTGGCCAGGGATCGCTACGAGCAGTACTTC
>TRBJ2-1|NA|TRBD1|TRBV5-1
CASSLDGQGSREQFF
TGCGCCAGCAGCTTGGACGGACAGGGGTCCCGTGAGCAGTTCTTC
>TRBJ1-2|NA|NA|TRBV19
CASSLGAVGNGYTF
TGTGCCAGTAGCTTGGGGGCAGTAGGAAATGGCTACACCTTC
>TRBJ2-7|NA|TRBD2|TRBV28
CASRSGQREASEQYF
TGTGCCAGCAGATCCGGGCAGCGGGAGGCTTCCGAGCAGTACTTC
>TRBJ2-2|NA|NA|TRBV29-1
CSGQQLNTGELFF
TGCAGCGGCCAGCAGTTAAACACCGGGGAGCTGTTTTTT
>TRBJ2-3|NA|TRBD1|TRBV4-1
CASSQEGSGGGTDTQYF
TGCGCCAGCAGCCAAGAAGGGTCAGGGGGCGGGACAGATACGCAGTATTTT
>TRBJ2-6|NA|NA|TRBV18
CASSPAGVNVLTF
TGTGCCAGCTCACCAGCAGGGGTCAACGTCCTGACTTTC
>TRBJ1-2|NA|NA|TRBV5-1
CASSLARGEAYGYTF
TGCGCCAGCAGCTTGGCCCGCGGGGAAGCCTATGGCTACACCTTC
>TRBJ2-7|NA|TRBD2|TRBV5-1
CASSLAEGGNEQYF
TGCGCCAGCAGCTTGGCCGAGGGAGGGAACGAGCAGTACTTC
>TRBJ1-2|NA|NA|TRBV12-3/TRBV12-4
CASSLWGGYTF
TGTGCCAGCAGTTTATGGGGTGGCTACACCTTC
>TRBJ1-2|NA|NA|TRBV5-1
CASSLPGVTARYGYTF
TGCGCCAGCAGCTTGCCAGGGGTTACGGCTCGGTATGGCTACACCTTC
>TRBJ1-5|once|NA|TRBV15
CATSPLEPQHF
TGTGCCACCAGCCCGCTCGAGCCCCAGCATTTT
>TRBJ1-3|NA|NA|TRBV28
CASSPSSRGNTIYF
TGTGCCAGCAGCCCCAGTTCCCGTGGCAACACCATATATTTT
>TRBJ2-1|NA|NA|TRBV7-2
CASRERVYNEQFF
TGTGCCAGCAGGGAAAGGGTATACAATGAGCAGTTCTTC
>TRBJ2-1|NA|TRBD1|TRBV18
CASSPLGTGINEQFF
TGTGCCAGCTCACCACTAGGGACAGGTATCAATGAGCAGTTCTTC
>TRBJ2-1|once|NA|TRBV4-2
CASSQEGSGNYNEQFF
TGTGCCAGCAGCCAAGAGGGCAGCGGAAATTACAATGAGCAGTTCTTC
>TRBJ2-5|few|TRBD2|TRBV7-2
CASSPGLAASRLETQYF
TGTGCCAGCAGCCCGGGACTAGCGGCCTCCCGTTTGGAGACCCAGTACTTC
>TRBJ2-3|once|TRBD2|TRBV4-2
CASSHTQREATDTQYF
TGTGCCAGCAGCCATACACAGCGGGAGGCCACAGATACGCAGTATTTT
>TRBJ2-4|once|NA|TRBV4-3
CASSQDKIGLGLGNIQYF
TGCGCCAGCAGCCAAGATAAAATAGGGCTAGGCCTCGGAAACATTCAGTACTTC
>TRBJ2-6|NA|NA|TRBV7-2
CASSLDGGTVANVLTF
TGTGCCAGCAGCTTAGATGGGGGGACGGTTGCCAACGTCCTGACTTTC
>TRBJ1-2|few|TRBD1|TRBV4-2
CASSQEGTGIYGYTF
TGTGCCAGCAGCCAAGAAGGGACAGGGATTTATGGCTACACCTTC
>TRBJ2-3|NA|NA|TRBV29-1
CSVAPKADTQYF
TGCAGCGTGGCCCCTAAGGCAGATACGCAGTATTTT
>TRBJ2-7|NA|TRBD1|TRBV28
CASQGQGFYEQYF
TGTGCCAGCCAGGGACAGGGTTTCTACGAGCAGTACTTC
>TRBJ2-7|NA|NA|TRBV7-6
CASSSDVALEQYF
TGTGCCAGCAGCTCCGACGTGGCTTTGGAGCAGTACTTC
>TRBJ2-2|NA|NA|TRBV5-1
CASSFEWVAGELFF
TGCGCCAGCAGCTTCGAATGGGTCGCCGGGGAGCTGTTTTTT
>TRBJ1-5|NA|TRBD1|TRBV30
CAWSVLDRVLGAQHF
TGTGCCTGGAGTGTTTTGGACAGGGTGTTGGGGGCCCAGCATTTT
>TRBJ2-5|NA|TRBD1|TRBV19
CASSILPRTGKETQYF
TGTGCCAGTAGTATCCTACCTCGGACAGGTAAAGAGACCCAGTACTTC
>TRBJ2-3|NA|NA|TRBV6-1
CASSAAAGPNTQYF
TGTGCCAGCAGTGCAGCGGCAGGGCCGAATACGCAGTATTTT
>TRBJ2-2|NA|NA|TRBV10-3
CAISDLEVSGELFF
TGTGCCATCAGTGATTTAGAAGTTTCCGGGGAGCTGTTTTTT
>TRBJ2-7|NA|TRBD1|TRBV5-1
CASSNGQGASYEQYF
TGCGCCAGCAGCAATGGACAGGGGGCCTCCTACGAGCAGTACTTC